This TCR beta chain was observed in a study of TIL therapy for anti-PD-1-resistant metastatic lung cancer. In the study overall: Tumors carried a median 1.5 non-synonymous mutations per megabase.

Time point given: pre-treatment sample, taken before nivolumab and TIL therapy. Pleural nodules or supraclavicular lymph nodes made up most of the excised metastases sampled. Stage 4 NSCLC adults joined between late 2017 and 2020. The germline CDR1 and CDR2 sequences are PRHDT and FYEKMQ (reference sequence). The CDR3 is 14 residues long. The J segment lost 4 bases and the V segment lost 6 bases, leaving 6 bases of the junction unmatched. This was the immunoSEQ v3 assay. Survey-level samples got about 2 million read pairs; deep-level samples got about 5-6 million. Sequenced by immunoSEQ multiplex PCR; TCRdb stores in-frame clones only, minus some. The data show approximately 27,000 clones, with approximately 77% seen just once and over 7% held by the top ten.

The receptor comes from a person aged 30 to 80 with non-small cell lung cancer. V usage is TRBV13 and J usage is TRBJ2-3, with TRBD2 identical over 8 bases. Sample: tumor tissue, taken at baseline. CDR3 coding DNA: TGTGCCAGCAGGGGCGGGGGGCAAGCAGATACGCAGTATTTT. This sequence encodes CASRGGGQADTQYF.